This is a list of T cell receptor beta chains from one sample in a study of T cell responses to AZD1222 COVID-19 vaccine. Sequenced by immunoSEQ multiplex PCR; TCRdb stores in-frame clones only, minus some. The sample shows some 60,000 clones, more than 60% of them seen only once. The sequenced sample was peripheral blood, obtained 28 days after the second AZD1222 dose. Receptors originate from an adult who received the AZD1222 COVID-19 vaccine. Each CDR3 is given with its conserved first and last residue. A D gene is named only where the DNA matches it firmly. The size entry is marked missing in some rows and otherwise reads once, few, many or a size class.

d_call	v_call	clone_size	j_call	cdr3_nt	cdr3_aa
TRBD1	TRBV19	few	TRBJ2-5	TGTGCCAGTAGTCCCCGGACAGGCCAGGGGGAGACCCAGTACTTC	CASSPRTGQGETQYF
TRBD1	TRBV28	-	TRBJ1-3	TGTGCCAGCAGTCCAGGGACAGGGAGGGCAGGAAACACCATATATTTT	CASSPGTGRAGNTIYF
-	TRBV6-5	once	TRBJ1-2	TGTGCCAGCAGTCGTACAGGTACTAACTATGGCTACACCTTC	CASSRTGTNYGYTF
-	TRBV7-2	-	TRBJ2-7	TGTGCCAGCAGCTTTCAGTCCGGCTACGAGCAGTACTTC	CASSFQSGYEQYF
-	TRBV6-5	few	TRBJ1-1	TGTGCCAGCAGTCAAAACCGGGAGGCTGAAGCTTTCTTT	CASSQNREAEAFF
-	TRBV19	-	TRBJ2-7	TGTGCCAGTAGTATAGGCCGCGAAGAGCAGTACTTC	CASSIGREEQYF
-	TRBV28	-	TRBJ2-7	TGTGCCAGCAGTTTATACGGGGCCCCGAGGGAGCAGTACTTC	CASSLYGAPREQYF
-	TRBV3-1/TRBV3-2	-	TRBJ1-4	TGTGCCAGCAGCCGAATACAGGGTGCAACTAATGAAAAACTGTTTTTT	CASSRIQGATNEKLFF
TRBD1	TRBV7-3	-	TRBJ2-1	TGTGCCAGCAGCCGGGTGACAGGGCCTTACAATGAGCAGTTCTTC	CASSRVTGPYNEQFF
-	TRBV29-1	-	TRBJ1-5	TGCAGCGTTGAAGATCCGGGTATTGGCAATCAGCCCCAGCATTTT	CSVEDPGIGNQPQHF
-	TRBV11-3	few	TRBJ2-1	TGTGCCAGCAGTCTAGGGCCCAGCTCCTACAATGAGCAGTTCTTC	CASSLGPSSYNEQFF
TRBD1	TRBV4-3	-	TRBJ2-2	TGCGCCAGCAGCCAAGGAGGGGGCGCCGGGGGGGAGCTGTTTTTT	CASSQGGGAGGELFF
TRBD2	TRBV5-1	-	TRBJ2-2	TGCGCCAGCAGCCCGCCGGGCGGGGGGGCGACCACCGGGGAGCTGTTTTTT	CASSPPGGGATTGELFF
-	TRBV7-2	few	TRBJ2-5	TGTGCCAGCAGCCTACAAGAGACCCAGTACTTC	CASSLQETQYF
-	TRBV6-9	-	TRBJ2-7	TGTGCCAGCAGGTCTTCCGTGAGATCCTACGAGCAGTACTTC	CASRSSVRSYEQYF
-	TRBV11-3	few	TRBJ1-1	TGTGCCAGCAGCCACGGGGTGAACACTGAAGCTTTCTTT	CASSHGVNTEAFF
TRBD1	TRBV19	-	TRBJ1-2	TGTGCCAGTAGTATAGGGACAGGGAACGGCTACACCTTC	CASSIGTGNGYTF
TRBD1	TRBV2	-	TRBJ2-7	TGTGCCAGCAGTGGAACAGGGGGTCTATACGAGCAGTACTTC	CASSGTGGLYEQYF
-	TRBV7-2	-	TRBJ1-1	TGTGCCAGCAGCCTCGACGGGACGGCACACACTGAAGCTTTCTTT	CASSLDGTAHTEAFF
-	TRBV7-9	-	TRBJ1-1	TGTGCCAGCAGCGGAGACGGGATTGAAGCTTTCTTT	CASSGDGIEAFF
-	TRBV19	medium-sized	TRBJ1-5	TGTGCCAGTAGTATCTTGACCAACCGAGAGCCCCAGCATTTT	CASSILTNREPQHF
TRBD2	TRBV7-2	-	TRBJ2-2	TGTGCCAGCAGCTTAGAGCGGGCTAGCGGACGCACCGGGGAGCTGTTTTTT	CASSLERASGRTGELFF
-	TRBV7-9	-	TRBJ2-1	TGTGCCAGCAGCTTGTTGACTACTTCTAATGAGCAGTTCTTC	CASSLLTTSNEQFF
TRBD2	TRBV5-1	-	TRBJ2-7	TGCGCCAGCAGCTTGGAGGGCGGGGGGCCCTCCCGGGACGAGCAGTACTTC	CASSLEGGGPSRDEQYF
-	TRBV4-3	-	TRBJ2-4	TGCGCCAGCAGCCCCCCGGGCGCCAAAAACATTCAGTACTTC	CASSPPGAKNIQYF
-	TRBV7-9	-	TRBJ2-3	TGTGCCAGCAGCCCCGGGACCCTCACAGATACGCAGTATTTT	CASSPGTLTDTQYF
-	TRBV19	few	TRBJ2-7	TGTGCCAGTAGTATGGGGCCCAGCTCCTACGAGCAGTACTTC	CASSMGPSSYEQYF
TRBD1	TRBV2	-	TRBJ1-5	TGTGCCAGCAGTCCAGGGGGCGGTCAGCCCCAGCATTTT	CASSPGGGQPQHF
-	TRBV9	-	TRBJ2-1	TGTGCCAGCAGCGCCACCGGGGTGGGGGGACATTACAATGAGCAGTTCTTC	CASSATGVGGHYNEQFF
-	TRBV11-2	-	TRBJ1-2	TGTGCCAGCAGCCGAACGGACCGAGATAACTATGGCTACACCTTC	CASSRTDRDNYGYTF
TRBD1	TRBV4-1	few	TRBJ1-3	TGCGCCAGCAGCCAAGATAGGACAGGGAGTTCGAGAAACACCATATATTTT	CASSQDRTGSSRNTIYF
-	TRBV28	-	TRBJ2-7	TGTGCCAGCGGCCTCGGGACTCCCTCCTACGAGCAGTACTTC	CASGLGTPSYEQYF
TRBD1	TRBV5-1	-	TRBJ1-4	TGCGCCAGCAGCTCGGGACAGGATCTGGAAAAACTGTTTTTT	CASSSGQDLEKLFF
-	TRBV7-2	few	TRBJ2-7	TGTGCCAGCAGCTCTCCCTGGGGGCTAGAGCAGTACTTC	CASSSPWGLEQYF
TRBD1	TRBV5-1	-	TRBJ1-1	TGCGCCAGCAGCTTGAATACCGTCACGACAGGGGGCTCCGGTGGTGAAGCTTTCTTT	CASSLNTVTTGGSGGEAFF
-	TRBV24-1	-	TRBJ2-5	TGTGCCACCAGTGAATGGGCAGGGGACTCGGAGACCCAGTACTTC	CATSEWAGDSETQYF
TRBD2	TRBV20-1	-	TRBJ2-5	TGCAGTGCTAGTGGGGCGGGAGGGAGCCAAGAGACCCAGTACTTC	CSASGAGGSQETQYF
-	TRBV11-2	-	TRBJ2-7	TGTGCCAGCAAACATGCGGCCCAGGAAGTCTACGAGCAGTACTTC	CASKHAAQEVYEQYF
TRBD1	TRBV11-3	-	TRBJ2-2	TGTGCCAGCAGCCTAGGGACAGGGGGCACCGGGGAGCTGTTTTTT	CASSLGTGGTGELFF